Presented here are 13 T cell receptor beta chains from one specimen sequenced in a study of T cells in Graves' hyperthyroidism and ophthalmopathy. Amplified TCR beta CDR3 regions came from RNA transcripts. With the HTBI primer set, the TCR CDR3 went through a first round of RT-PCR. TCRdb recomputed calls from the multiplex PCR reads with MiXCR, one row per CDR3 protein. The sample yields 40,000 to 60,000 distinct CDR3 sequences, approximately 52% seen once. Material for sequencing was blood. These receptors all stem from a woman aged 50 to 65 with Graves' ophthalmopathy.

J is TRBJ2-7 and V is TRBV2; weak D call: TRBD1 (5 bases). CDR3 length: 14 residues. V lost 8 bases and J lost 7, with 21 bases in between. Germline lookup yields CDR1 SNHLY and CDR2 FYNNEI. CDR3 sequence (DNA): TGTGCCAGCTCACCACAATCAGGGAACAATGAGCAGTACTTC. Translating gives CASSPQSGNNEQYF.

This clonotype came up many times. V usage is TRBV11-2 and J usage is TRBJ1-5; D remains unclear. In germline, CDR1 is SGHAT, CDR2 FQNNGV. V shed 1 base and J shed 2 bases, with 9 bases lying between them. The CDR3 runs to 15 residues. The CDR3 DNA follows: TGTGCCAGCAGCTTAGGACTGCTAGGCAATCAGCCCCAGCATTTT. Translation: CASSLGLLGNQPQHF.

This clonotype was observed many times. The rearrangement uses TRBV13 and TRBJ1-2; TRBD1 aligns across 8 bases. Germline V gives CDR1 PRHDT, CDR2 FYEKMQ (reference sequence). CDR3 length: 15 amino acids. J was trimmed by 4 bases and V by 5 bases; bases with no gene match: 9. CDR3 sequence (DNA): TGTGCCAGCAGCCAACAGACAGGGGTCGGCTATGGCTACACCTTC. It translates to CASSQQTGVGYGYTF.

This clonotype turned up a few times. The genes are TRBV6-5 and TRBJ2-5; 7 bases are shared with TRBD2. The V gene end was trimmed by 6 bases and the J gene end by 4 bases; junction bases not matched to a gene: 17. The germline V gene encodes CDR1 MNHEY and CDR2 SVGAGI. This CDR3 is built from 17 residues. CDR3 sequence: CASSQDYWRGSGETQYF. The CDR3 nucleotides read TGTGCCAGCAGCCAAGATTATTGGCGGGGGTCCGGAGAGACCCAGTACTTC.

By proportion, this clonotype is medium-sized. The V and J genes are TRBV5-1 and TRBJ1-5; tentatively, D is TRBD1 (6 bases). The CDR3 runs 17 residues. Germline V gene sequence: CDR1 SGHRS, CDR2 YFSETQ. Trimming took off 0 bases at V and 1 base at J, with 14 bases between the two ends. The CDR3 protein is CASSLVGARGSNQPQHF. As DNA, the CDR3 is TGCGCCAGCAGCTTGGTGGGGGCCCGGGGAAGCAATCAGCCCCAGCATTTT. The variable domain in full, with the rest retrieved from reference TRBV5-1 and TRBJ1-5, is KAGVTQTPRYLIKTRGQQVTLSCSPISGHRSVSWYQQTPGQGLQFLFEYFSETQRNKGNFPGRFSGRQFSNSRSEMNVSTLELGDSALYLCASSLVGARGSNQPQHFGDGTRLSIL.

This clonotype was detected ten times or more. The J gene is TRBJ2-2, the V gene TRBV5-1; D uncertain. Germline V CDR1 and CDR2: SGHRS, YFSETQ. The V gene lost 0 bases and the J gene lost 2 bases, with 5 bases spanning the gap. The CDR3 is 14 residues long. The CDR3: CASSLEVNTGELFF. The CDR3 DNA is TGCGCCAGCAGCTTGGAAGTCAACACCGGGGAGCTGTTTTTT.

The chain carries TRBV19 and TRBJ1-5; a possible D gene is TRBD1 (5 bases). Trimming removed 5 bases at V and 11 bases at J, with 7 bases between. Germline CDR1 LNHDA, CDR2 SQIVND (reference sequence). The CDR3 has 10 residues. CDR3 amino acids: CASSGGSQHF. The CDR3 DNA reads TGTGCCAGTAGTGGGGGGTCCCAGCATTTT. Complete variable domain (other parts from reference TRBV19 and TRBJ1-5): DGGITQSPKYLFRKEGQNVTLSCEQNLNHDAMYWYRQDPGQGLRLIYYSQIVNDFQKGDIAEGYSVSREKKESFPLTVTSAQKNPTAFYLCASSGGSQHFGDGTRLSIL.

This clonotype has a count of ten or more. V and J are TRBV6-1 and TRBJ2-1; no clear D. The germline V gene encodes CDR1 MNHNS and CDR2 SASEGT. V was clipped by 10 bases and J by 3 bases, with 16 bases between them. CDR3 length: 14 amino acids. The CDR3 DNA reads as TGTGCCACCTACAAGCGTGGAAACTACAATGAGCAGTTCTTC. It encodes CATYKRGNYNEQFF.

In this sample, this clonotype is medium-sized. CDR3 region: CASSGGLEGYTF. CDR3 bases: TGTGCCAGCAGTGGGGGGCTAGAGGGCTACACCTTC. The chain couples TRBV25-1 to TRBJ1-2, with a possible D match to TRBD1 (6 bases). Germline V gives CDR1 MGHDK, CDR2 SYGVNS. The CDR3 loop spans 12 amino acids. Trimming stripped 4 bases from V and 8 bases from J, with 11 bases between.

There are many counts of this clonotype. V gene TRBV4-1 combines with J gene TRBJ2-1; D is possibly TRBD2 (6 bases). The CDR3 loop spans 17 amino acids. V was shortened by 3 bases and J by 0 bases, with 15 bases between the two germline ends. Germline lookup yields CDR1 MGHRA and CDR2 YSYEKL. CDR3 in DNA: TGCGCCAGCAGCCAGAGGGATGGGGGGAGCTCCTACAATGAGCAGTTCTTC. Translated: CASSQRDGGSSYNEQFF.

The V gene is TRBV10-3, the J gene TRBJ1-6; tentative D call: TRBD1 (6 bases). The CDR3 is 15 residues long. Germline CDR1 and CDR2: ENHRY and SYGVKD. With 3 bases removed from V and 8 bases from J, the gap between germline ends came to 14 bases. The CDR3 here is CAISETTGPYSPLHF. In DNA, the CDR3 is TGTGCCATCAGTGAAACCACAGGGCCCTATTCACCCCTCCACTTT.

V gene TRBV2 combines with J gene TRBJ2-3, with 10 nucleotides matching TRBD1. Germline V gene lookup returns CDR1 SNHLY and CDR2 FYNNEI. V lost 4 bases, J lost 6 bases, and 7 bases stayed unmatched. The CDR3 runs 15 residues. The CDR3 spells CASSGRDRGIDTQYF. In DNA, the CDR3 is TGTGCCAGCAGTGGCCGGGACAGGGGAATTGATACGCAGTATTTT.

This clonotype was observed a few times. The J gene is TRBJ2-2, the V gene TRBV6-1, with 7 bases lining up with TRBD2. The germline V gene has CDR1 MNHNS and CDR2 SASEGT. CDR3 length: 17 residues. J was trimmed by 1 base and V by 7 bases; bases with no gene match: 12. The CDR3 spells CASTRGRDYLNTGELFF. CDR3 sequence (DNA): TGTGCCAGCACCCGAGGTAGGGACTATTTGAACACCGGGGAGCTGTTTTTT.